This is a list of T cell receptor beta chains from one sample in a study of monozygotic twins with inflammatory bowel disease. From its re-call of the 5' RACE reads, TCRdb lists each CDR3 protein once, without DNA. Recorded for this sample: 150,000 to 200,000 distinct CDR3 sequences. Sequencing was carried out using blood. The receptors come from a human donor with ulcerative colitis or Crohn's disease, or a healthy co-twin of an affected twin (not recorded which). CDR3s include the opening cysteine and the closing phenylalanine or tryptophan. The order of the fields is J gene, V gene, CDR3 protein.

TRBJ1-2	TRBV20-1	CSAVDPGRGYGYTF
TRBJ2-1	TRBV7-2	CASSLDASKDEQFF
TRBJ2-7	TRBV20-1	CSAPGQTYEQYF
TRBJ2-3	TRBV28	CASSLWRELADTQYF
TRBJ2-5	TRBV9	CASSIGTSGGAETQYF
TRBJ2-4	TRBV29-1	CSVAGTGKNIQYF
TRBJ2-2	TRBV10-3	CAISDRDSYTGELFF
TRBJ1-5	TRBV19	CASSIEHRGGFNQPQHF
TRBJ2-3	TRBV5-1	CASSPGGGPDTQYF
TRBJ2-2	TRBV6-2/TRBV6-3	CASTRQGGHTGELFF
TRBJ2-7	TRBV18	CASSPMSGTPYLEQYF
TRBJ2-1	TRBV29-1	CSALSGAPYNEQFF
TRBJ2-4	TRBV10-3	CAISDRQGENIQYF
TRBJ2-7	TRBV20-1	CSARTGQDEQYF
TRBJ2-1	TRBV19	CASSTGPYNEQFF
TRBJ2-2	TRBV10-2	CVSRTSGNTGELFF
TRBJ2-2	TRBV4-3	CASSLRYPNTGELFF
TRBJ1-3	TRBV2	CASTLDIYRNTIYF
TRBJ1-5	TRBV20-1	CSARDSQGAINQPQHF
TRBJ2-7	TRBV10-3	CAISEFRTGRTYEQYF
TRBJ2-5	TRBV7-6	CASSLLNGRAGETQYF
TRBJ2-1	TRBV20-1	CSARAGADEQFF
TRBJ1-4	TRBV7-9	CASTPPKTNEKLFF
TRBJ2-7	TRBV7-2	CASSFFSGDYEQYF
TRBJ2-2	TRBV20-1	CSANTGTSPTGELFF
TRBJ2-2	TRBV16	CASSQSSPGGELFF
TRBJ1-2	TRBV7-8	CASSASGGYYGYTF
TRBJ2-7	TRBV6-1	CATSNTGIYEQYF
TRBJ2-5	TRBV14	CASSQGVWEQETQYF
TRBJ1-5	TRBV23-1	CASSPDRVDQPQHF
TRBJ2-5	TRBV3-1	CASSQGGQQTQYF
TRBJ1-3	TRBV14	CASSLGPGAGNTIYF
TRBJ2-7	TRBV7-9	CASSFPLHRETQYF
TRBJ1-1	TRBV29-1	CSVSPGLGIPEHF
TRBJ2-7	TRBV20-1	CSAYGGRGHEQYF
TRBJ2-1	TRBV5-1	CASSLEGGRVRNEQFF
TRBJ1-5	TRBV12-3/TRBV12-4	CASSPRQGQPQHF
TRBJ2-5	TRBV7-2	CASSRQGSRWETQYF
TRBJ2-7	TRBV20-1	CSARATGRVYEQYF
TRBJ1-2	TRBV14	CASSQESGDGYTF
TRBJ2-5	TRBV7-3	CASSRTSGSKETQYF
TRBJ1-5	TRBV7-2	CASSPGGSNQPQHF
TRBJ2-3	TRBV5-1	CASSSRDRGTDTQYF
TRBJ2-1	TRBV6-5	CASSYSPGTPAMKQFF
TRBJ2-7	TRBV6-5	CASSYSGLRGTYEQYF
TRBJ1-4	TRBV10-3	CAISSDRGRYEKLFF
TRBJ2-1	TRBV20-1	CSARDLWRGDYNEQFF